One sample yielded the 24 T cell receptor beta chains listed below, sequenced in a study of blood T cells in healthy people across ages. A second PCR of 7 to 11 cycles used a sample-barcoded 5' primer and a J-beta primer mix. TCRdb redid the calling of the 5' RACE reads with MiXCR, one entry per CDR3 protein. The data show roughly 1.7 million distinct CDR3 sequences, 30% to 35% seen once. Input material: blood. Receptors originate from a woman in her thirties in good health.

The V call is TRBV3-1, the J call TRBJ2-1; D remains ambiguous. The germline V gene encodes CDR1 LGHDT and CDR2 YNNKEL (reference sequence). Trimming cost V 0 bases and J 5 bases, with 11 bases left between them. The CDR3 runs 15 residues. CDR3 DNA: TGTGCCAGCAGCCAAGAAATCAGGAGCAACAATGAGCAGTTCTTC. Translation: CASSQEIRSNNEQFF.

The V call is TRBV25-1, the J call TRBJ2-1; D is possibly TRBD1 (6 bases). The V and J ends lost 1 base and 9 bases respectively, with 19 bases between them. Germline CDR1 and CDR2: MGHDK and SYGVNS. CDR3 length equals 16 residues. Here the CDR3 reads CASSESPSLQGSEQFF. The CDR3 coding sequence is TGTGCCAGCAGTGAATCGCCGTCGTTACAGGGCTCTGAGCAGTTCTTC.

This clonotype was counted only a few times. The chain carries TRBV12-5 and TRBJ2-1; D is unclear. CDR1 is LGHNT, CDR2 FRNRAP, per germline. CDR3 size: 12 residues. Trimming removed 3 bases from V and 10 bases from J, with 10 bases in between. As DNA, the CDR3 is TGTGCTAGTGGTTTATCAAGAGGAGAGCAGTTCTTC. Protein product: CASGLSRGEQFF.

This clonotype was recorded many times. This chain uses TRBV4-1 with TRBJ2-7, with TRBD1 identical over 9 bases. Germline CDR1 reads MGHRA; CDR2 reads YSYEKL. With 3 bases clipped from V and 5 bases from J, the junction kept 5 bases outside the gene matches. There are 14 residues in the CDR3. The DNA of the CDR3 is TGCGCCAGCAGCCACGGGACAGGGTATGACGAGCAGTACTTC. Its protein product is CASSHGTGYDEQYF.

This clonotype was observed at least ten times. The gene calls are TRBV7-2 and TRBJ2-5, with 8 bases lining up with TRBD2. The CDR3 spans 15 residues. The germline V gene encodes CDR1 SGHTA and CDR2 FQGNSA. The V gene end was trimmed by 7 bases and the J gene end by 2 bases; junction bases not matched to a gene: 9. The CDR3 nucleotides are TGTGCCAGCACCATCAGCGGGGGCGCACAAGAGACCCAGTACTTC. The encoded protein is CASTISGGAQETQYF.

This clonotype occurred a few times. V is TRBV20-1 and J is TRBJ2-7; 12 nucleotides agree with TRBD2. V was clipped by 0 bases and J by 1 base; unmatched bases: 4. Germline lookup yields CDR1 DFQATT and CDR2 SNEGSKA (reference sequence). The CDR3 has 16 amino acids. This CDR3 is CSAREGLAGISYEQYF. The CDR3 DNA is TGCAGTGCTAGAGAAGGACTAGCGGGAATATCCTACGAGCAGTACTTC.

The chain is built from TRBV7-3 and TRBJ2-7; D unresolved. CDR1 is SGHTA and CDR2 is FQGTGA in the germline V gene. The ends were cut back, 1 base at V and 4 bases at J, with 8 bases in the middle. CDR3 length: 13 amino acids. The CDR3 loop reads CASSLNTQYEQYF. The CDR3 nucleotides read TGTGCCAGCAGCTTAAACACGCAGTACGAGCAGTACTTC.

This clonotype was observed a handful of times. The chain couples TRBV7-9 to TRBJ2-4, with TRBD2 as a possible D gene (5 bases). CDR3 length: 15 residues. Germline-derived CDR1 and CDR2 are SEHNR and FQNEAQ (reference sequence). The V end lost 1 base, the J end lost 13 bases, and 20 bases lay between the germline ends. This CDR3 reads CASSLGLGELLEQYF. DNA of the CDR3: TGTGCCAGCAGCTTAGGTCTCGGGGAACTCTTGGAGCAGTACTTC.

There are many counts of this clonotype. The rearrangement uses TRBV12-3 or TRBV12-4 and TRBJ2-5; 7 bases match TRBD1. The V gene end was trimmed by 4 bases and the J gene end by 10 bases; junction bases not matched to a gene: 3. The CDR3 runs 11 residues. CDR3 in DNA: TGTGCCAGCAGTTCGGACAGGATCCAGTACTTC. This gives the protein CASSSDRIQYF.

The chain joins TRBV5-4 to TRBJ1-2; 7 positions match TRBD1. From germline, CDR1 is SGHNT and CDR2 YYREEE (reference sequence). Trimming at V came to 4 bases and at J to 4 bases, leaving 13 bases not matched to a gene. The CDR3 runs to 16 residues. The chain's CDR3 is CASSTLGTAVCYGYTF. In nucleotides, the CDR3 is TGTGCCAGCAGCACTCTTGGGACAGCCGTCTGCTATGGCTACACCTTC.

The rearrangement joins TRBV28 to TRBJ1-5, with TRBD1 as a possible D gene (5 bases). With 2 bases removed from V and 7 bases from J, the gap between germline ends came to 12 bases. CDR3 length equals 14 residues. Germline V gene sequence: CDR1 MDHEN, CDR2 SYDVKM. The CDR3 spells CASSLIQGRQPQHF. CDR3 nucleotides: TGTGCCAGCAGTTTAATCCAGGGCCGACAGCCCCAGCATTTT.

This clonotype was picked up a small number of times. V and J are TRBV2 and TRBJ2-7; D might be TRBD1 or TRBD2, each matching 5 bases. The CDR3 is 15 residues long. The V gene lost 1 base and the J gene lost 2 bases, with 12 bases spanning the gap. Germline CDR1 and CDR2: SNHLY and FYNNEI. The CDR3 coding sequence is TGTGCCAGCAGTGAAGAGTCGGGGCGGGCCTACGAGCAGTACTTC. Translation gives CASSEESGRAYEQYF.

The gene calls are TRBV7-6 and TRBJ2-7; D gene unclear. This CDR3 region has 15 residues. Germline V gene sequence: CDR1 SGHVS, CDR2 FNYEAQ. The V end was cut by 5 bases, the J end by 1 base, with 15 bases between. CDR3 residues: CASSLRHPPSYEQYF. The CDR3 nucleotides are TGTGCCAGCAGCCTGAGACATCCCCCTTCCTACGAGCAGTACTTC.

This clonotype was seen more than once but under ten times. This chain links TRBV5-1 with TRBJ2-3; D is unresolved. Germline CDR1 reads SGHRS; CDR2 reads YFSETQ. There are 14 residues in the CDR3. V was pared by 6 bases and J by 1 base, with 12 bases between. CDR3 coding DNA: TGCGCCAGCACCCCAGTCGAGGGCACAGATACGCAGTATTTT. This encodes CASTPVEGTDTQYF.

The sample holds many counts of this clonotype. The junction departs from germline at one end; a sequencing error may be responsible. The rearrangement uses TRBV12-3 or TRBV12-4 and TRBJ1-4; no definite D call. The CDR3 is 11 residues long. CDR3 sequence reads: CASSLGEKLFF. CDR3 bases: TGTGCCAGCAGCTTAGGTGAAAAACTGTTTTTT.

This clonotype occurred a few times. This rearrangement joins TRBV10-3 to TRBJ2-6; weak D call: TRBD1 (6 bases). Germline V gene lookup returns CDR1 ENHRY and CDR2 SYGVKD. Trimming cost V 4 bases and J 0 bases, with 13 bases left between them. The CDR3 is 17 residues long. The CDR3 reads CAISVETGLSGANVLTF. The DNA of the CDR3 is TGTGCCATCAGTGTAGAGACAGGCCTCTCTGGGGCCAACGTCCTGACTTTC.

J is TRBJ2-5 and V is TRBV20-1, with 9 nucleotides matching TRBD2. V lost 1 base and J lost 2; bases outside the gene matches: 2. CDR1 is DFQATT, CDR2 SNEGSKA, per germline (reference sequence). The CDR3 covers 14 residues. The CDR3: CSARVAGVQETQYF. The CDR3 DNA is TGCAGTGCTAGAGTAGCGGGAGTTCAAGAGACCCAGTACTTC.

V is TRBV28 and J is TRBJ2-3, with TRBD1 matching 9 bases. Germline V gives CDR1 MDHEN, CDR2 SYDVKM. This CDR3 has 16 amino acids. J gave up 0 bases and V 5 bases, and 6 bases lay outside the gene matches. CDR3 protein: CASSTGQGSSTDTQYF. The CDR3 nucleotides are TGTGCCAGCAGTACTGGACAGGGGTCTAGCACAGATACGCAGTATTTT.

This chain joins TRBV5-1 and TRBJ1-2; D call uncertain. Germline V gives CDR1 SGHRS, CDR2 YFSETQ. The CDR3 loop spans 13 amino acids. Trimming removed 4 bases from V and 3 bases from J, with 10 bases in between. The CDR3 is CASSLLADYGYTF. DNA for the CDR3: TGCGCCAGCAGCCTTCTGGCCGACTATGGCTACACCTTC.

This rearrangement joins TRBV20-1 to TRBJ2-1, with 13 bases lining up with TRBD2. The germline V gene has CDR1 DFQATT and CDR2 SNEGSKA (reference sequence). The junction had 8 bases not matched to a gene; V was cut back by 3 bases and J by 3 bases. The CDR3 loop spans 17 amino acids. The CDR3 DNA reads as TGCAGTGCTAGTACCGGGACTAGCGGGAACCACTACAATGAGCAGTTCTTC. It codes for CSASTGTSGNHYNEQFF.

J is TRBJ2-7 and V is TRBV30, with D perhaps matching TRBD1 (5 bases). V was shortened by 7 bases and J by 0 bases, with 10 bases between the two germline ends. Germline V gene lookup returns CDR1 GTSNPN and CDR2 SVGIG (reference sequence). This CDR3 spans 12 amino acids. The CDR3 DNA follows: TGTGCCTTTCACAGGAGCTCCTACGAGCAGTACTTC. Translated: CAFHRSSYEQYF.

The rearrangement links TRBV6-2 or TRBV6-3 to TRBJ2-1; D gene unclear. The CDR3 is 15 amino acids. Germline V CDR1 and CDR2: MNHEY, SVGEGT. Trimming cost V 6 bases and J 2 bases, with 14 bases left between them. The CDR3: CASSPRRVTYNEQFF. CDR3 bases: TGTGCCAGCAGCCCTCGTAGAGTCACCTACAATGAGCAGTTCTTC.

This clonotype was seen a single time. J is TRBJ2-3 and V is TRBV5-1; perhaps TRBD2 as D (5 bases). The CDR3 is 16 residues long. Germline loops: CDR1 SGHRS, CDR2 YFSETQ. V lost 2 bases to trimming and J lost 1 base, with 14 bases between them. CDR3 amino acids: CASSLENGIGTDTQYF. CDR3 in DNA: TGCGCCAGCAGCTTAGAAAACGGGATCGGCACAGATACGCAGTATTTT.

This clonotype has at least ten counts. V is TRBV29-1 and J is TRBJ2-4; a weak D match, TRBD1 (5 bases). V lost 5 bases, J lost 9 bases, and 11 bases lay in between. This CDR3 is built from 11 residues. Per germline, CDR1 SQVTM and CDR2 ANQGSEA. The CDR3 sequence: CSVRQSAIQYF. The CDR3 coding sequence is TGCAGCGTTCGACAGAGCGCCATTCAGTACTTC.